These 18 T cell receptor beta chains were sequenced from one sample in a study of CD8 T cells in Susac syndrome. Random hexamers were used to reverse transcribe an amount of 0.5 to 1 ug RNA. Each CDR3 protein gets one entry after TCRdb re-called the immunoSEQ multiplex PCR reads with MiXCR. This sample has tens of thousands of distinct CDR3 sequences; roughly 93% occur once, and the top ten carry roughly 0.58%. Sequencing was performed on CD8+ T cells from PBMCs. The source of these receptors is a human donor in good health.

The V gene is TRBV4-1, the J gene TRBJ2-7; D is possibly TRBD1 (5 bases). Germline CDR1 and CDR2: MGHRA and YSYEKL. This CDR3 contains 15 residues. Trimming removed 0 bases at V and 3 bases at J, with 12 bases between. For the CDR3, the DNA is TGCGCCAGCAGCCAAGAAAGGGGCCCTGGCTACGAGCAGTACTTC. This sequence encodes CASSQERGPGYEQYF.

The J gene is TRBJ2-5, the V gene TRBV7-9, with D possibly TRBD1 on 5 matching bases. CDR1 and CDR2 (germline): SEHNR, FQNEAQ (reference sequence). This CDR3 has 14 residues. V was cut by 1 base and J by 1 base, with 7 bases left in between. The CDR3 DNA is TGTGCCAGCAGCTTAGTACAGGTCCAAGAGACCCAGTACTTC. Translated: CASSLVQVQETQYF. The full variable domain, in which reference TRBV7-9 and TRBJ2-5 provide the parts outside the CDR3, is DTGVSQNPRHKITKRGQNVTFRCDPISEHNRLYWYRQTLGQGPEFLTYFQNEAQLEKSRLLSDRFSAERPKGSFSTLEIQRTEQGDSAMYLCASSLVQVQETQYFGPGTRLLVL.

CDR3 loop: CASSLEAGLVHYGYTF. The DNA of the CDR3 is TGTGCCAGCAGCTTAGAGGCGGGTCTCGTACACTATGGCTACACCTTC. The rearrangement uses TRBV7-6 and TRBJ1-2; D gene ambiguous. The V gene's germline CDR1 is SGHVS and CDR2 FNYEAQ. The CDR3 loop spans 16 amino acids. Trimming stripped 1 base from V and 3 bases from J, with 15 bases between.

V usage is TRBV20-1 and J usage is TRBJ2-7, with D hard to call. Germline V gene data show CDR1 as DFQATT and CDR2 as SNEGSKA (reference sequence). The V end was cut by 0 bases, the J end by 0 bases, with 12 bases between. CDR3 length: 15 residues. The CDR3 bases are TGCAGTGCTAGAGAGGCCGGGCCATACTCCTACGAGCAGTACTTC. Translating gives CSAREAGPYSYEQYF.

V is TRBV10-3 and J is TRBJ2-1, with 9 bases matching TRBD2. Germline lookup yields CDR1 ENHRY and CDR2 SYGVKD. There are 15 residues in the CDR3. With V trimmed by 6 bases and J by 4 bases, 7 bases remained unmatched. CDR3 loop: CAISKGLAGYNEQFF. The CDR3 bases are TGTGCCATCAGCAAAGGGCTAGCGGGGTACAATGAGCAGTTCTTC.

V and J are TRBV30 and TRBJ2-1; the match to TRBD2 covers 7 bases. The V gene end was trimmed by 0 bases and the J gene end by 6 bases; junction bases not matched to a gene: 8. Germline V lookup: CDR1 GTSNPN, CDR2 SVGIG (reference sequence). This CDR3 has 15 amino acids. For the CDR3, the DNA is TGTGCCTGGAGTGTGGCTAGCGGAGTACTCAATGAGCAGTTCTTC. The encoded protein is CAWSVASGVLNEQFF.

The chain has TRBV20-1 and TRBJ1-1; D uncertain. Trimming stripped 6 bases from V and 1 base from J, with 9 bases between. This CDR3 contains 12 residues. Germline CDR1 DFQATT, CDR2 SNEGSKA (reference sequence). The CDR3 is CSALPGNTEAFF. DNA for the CDR3: TGCAGTGCACTTCCGGGGAACACTGAAGCTTTCTTT.

J is TRBJ1-3 and V is TRBV5-5, with D unresolved. The CDR3 is made up of 14 amino acids. With 0 bases removed from V and 3 bases from J, the gap between germline ends came to 7 bases. CDR1 and CDR2 (germline): SGHKS, YYEKEE (reference sequence). The CDR3 DNA reads TGTGCCAGCAGCTTGGCCGGGCTTGGAAACACCATATATTTT. Protein sequence: CASSLAGLGNTIYF. Complete variable domain (other parts from reference TRBV5-5 and TRBJ1-3): DAGVTQSPTHLIKTRGQQVTLRCSPISGHKSVSWYQQVLGQGPQFIFQYYEKEERGRGNFPDRFSARQFPNYSSELNVNALLLGDSALYLCASSLAGLGNTIYFGEGSWLTVV.

This rearrangement joins TRBV6-5 to TRBJ2-6; D gene unclear. V was shortened by 2 bases and J by 0 bases, with 8 bases between the two germline ends. The length of the CDR3 is 16 residues. Germline CDR1 MNHEY, CDR2 SVGAGI. In nucleotides, the CDR3 is TGTGCCAGCAGTTACCGCGTGCTCTCTGGGGCCAACGTCCTGACTTTC. It encodes CASSYRVLSGANVLTF.

This chain connects TRBV12-3 or TRBV12-4 to TRBJ2-2; perhaps TRBD1 as D (7 bases). The V gene lost 7 bases and the J gene lost 8 bases, with 17 bases spanning the gap. The CDR3 sequence is 14 residues long. CDR3 sequence (DNA): TGTGCCAGCAAGTCGGAGGGGGCCAGAGGGGAGCTGTTTTTT. Protein: CASKSEGARGELFF.

J is TRBJ2-3 and V is TRBV13, with 11 bases that match TRBD2. Germline V gives CDR1 PRHDT, CDR2 FYEKMQ (reference sequence). The trim removed 5 bases at V and 2 bases at J, leaving 6 bases unmatched. The CDR3 length is 16 residues. The CDR3 nucleotides are TGTGCCAGCAGCCATCTTAGCGGGAGGGCCACAGATACGCAGTATTTT. Amino acids: CASSHLSGRATDTQYF.

This rearrangement joins TRBV5-6 to TRBJ2-7; 7 bases map to TRBD2. Germline CDR1 reads SGHDT; CDR2 reads YYEEEE. With 2 bases clipped from V and 3 bases from J, the junction kept 2 bases outside the gene matches. The length of the CDR3 is 13 residues. The CDR3 bases are TGTGCCAGCAGCTTAGGGACTAACTACGAGCAGTACTTC. Translating gives CASSLGTNYEQYF.

J is TRBJ2-1 and V is TRBV28, with 12 bases aligning to TRBD2. V gave up 5 bases and J gave up 8 bases; unmatched junction bases: 13. Looked up from germline, CDR1 is MDHEN and CDR2 is SYDVKM. This CDR3 comprises 17 residues. The CDR3 reads CASSTPLTSGSSDEQFF. CDR3 DNA: TGTGCCAGCAGTACCCCCCTGACTAGCGGGAGTTCTGATGAGCAGTTCTTC.

The chain links TRBV4-1 to TRBJ2-7; D remains ambiguous. Trimming cost V 0 bases and J 2 bases, with 11 bases left between them. Germline-derived CDR1 and CDR2 are MGHRA and YSYEKL. The length of the CDR3 is 15 residues. The CDR3 DNA follows: TGCGCCAGCAGCCAAGAGGAGACGGCTCCCTACGAGCAGTACTTC. Encoded protein: CASSQEETAPYEQYF.

This chain joins TRBV29-1 and TRBJ1-4; TRBD1 matches at 7 bases. Germline V gives CDR1 SQVTM, CDR2 ANQGSEA. CDR3 length equals 13 residues. V lost 7 bases to trimming and J lost 5 bases; unmatched junction nucleotides: 7. CDR3 sequence (DNA): TGCAGCGCTATAGACAGGGTAAATGAAAAACTGTTTTTT. Its translation is CSAIDRVNEKLFF.

The chain links TRBV29-1 to TRBJ1-2, with 11 bases that match TRBD1. Germline V lookup: CDR1 SQVTM, CDR2 ANQGSEA. This CDR3 region has 13 residues. V lost 5 bases to trimming and J lost 8 bases; unmatched junction nucleotides: 7. CDR3 DNA sequence: TGCAGCGTTCCACCCGGGACAGGGGGAGGCTACACCTTC. Translating it yields CSVPPGTGGGYTF.

The V gene is TRBV5-1, the J gene TRBJ2-5; D is unclear. The CDR3 has 13 residues. From germline, CDR1 is SGHRS and CDR2 YFSETQ. V shed 4 bases and J shed 2 bases, with 9 bases lying between them. Here the CDR3 DNA reads TGCGCCAGCAGCCCAGAGAATCAAGAGACCCAGTACTTC. Protein: CASSPENQETQYF.

The V call is TRBV7-2, the J call TRBJ2-1, with 12 bases identical to TRBD2. The junction had 5 bases not matched to a gene; V was cut back by 5 bases and J by 15 bases. The germline CDR1 and CDR2 sequences are SGHTA and FQGNSA. CDR3 size: 12 residues. CDR3 loop: CASSPTSGRMFF. CDR3 DNA sequence: TGTGCCAGCAGCCCGACTAGCGGGAGAATGTTCTTC. Full variable domain (remainder filled in from reference TRBV7-2 and TRBJ2-1): GAGVSQSPSNKVTEKGKDVELRCDPISGHTALYWYRQSLGQGLEFLIYFQGNSAPDKSGLPSDRFSAERTGGSVSTLTIQRTQQEDSAVYLCASSPTSGRMFFGPGTRLTVL.